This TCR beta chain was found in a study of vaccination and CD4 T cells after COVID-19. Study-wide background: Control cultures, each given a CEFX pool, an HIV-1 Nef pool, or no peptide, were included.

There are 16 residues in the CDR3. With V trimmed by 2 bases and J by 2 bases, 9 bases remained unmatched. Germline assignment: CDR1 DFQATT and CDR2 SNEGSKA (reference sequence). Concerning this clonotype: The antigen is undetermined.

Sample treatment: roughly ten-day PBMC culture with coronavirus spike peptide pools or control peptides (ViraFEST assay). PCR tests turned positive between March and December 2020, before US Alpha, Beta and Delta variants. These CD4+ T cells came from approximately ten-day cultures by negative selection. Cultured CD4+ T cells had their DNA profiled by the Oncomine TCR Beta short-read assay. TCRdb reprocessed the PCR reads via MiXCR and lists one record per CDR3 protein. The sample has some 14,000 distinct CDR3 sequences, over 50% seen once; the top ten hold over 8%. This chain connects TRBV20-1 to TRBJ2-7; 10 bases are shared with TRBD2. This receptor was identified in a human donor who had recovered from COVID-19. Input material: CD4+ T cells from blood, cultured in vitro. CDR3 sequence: CSARFPRLAGTYEQYF. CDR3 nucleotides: TGCAGTGCTAGATTCCCTCGACTAGCGGGCACCTACGAGCAGTACTTC.